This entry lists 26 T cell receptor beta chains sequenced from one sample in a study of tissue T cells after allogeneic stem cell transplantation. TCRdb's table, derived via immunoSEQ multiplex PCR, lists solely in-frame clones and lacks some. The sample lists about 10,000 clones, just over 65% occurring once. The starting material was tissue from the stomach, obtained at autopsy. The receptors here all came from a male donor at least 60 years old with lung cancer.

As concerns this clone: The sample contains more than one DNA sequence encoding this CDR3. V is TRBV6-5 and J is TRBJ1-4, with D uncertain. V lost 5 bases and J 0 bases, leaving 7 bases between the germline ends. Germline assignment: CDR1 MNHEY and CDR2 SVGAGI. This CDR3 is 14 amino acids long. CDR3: CASSRTATNEKLFF. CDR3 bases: TGTGCCAGCAGTCGAACAGCAACTAATGAAAAACTGTTTTTT.

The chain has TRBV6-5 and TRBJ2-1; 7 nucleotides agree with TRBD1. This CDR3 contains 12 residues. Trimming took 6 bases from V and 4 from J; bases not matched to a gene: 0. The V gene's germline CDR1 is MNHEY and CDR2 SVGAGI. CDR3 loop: CASRGQYNEQFF. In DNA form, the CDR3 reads TGTGCCAGCAGGGGACAGTACAATGAGCAGTTCTTC.

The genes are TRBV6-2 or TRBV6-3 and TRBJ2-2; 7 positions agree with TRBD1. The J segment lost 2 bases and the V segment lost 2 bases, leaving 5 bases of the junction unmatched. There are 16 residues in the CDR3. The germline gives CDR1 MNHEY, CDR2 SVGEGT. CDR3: CASSYRTGVNTGELFF. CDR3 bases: TGTGCCAGCAGTTACCGAACAGGGGTTAACACCGGGGAGCTGTTTTTT.

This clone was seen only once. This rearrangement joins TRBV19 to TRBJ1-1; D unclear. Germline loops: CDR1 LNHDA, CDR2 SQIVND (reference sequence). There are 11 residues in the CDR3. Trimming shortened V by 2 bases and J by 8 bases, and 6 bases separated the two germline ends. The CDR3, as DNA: TGTGCCAGTAGTATATTGCAAGAAGCTTTCTTT. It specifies CASSILQEAFF.

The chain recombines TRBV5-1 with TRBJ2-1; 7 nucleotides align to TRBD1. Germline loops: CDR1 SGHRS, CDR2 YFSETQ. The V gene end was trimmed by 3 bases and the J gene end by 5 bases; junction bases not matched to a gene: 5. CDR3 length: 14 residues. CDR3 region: CASSYGTVDNEQFF. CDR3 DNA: TGCGCCAGCAGCTATGGGACAGTCGACAATGAGCAGTTCTTC.

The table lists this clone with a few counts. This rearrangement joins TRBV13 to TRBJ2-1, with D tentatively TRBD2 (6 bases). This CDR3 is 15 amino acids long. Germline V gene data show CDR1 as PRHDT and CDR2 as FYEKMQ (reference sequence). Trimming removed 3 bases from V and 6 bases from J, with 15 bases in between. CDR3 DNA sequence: TGTGCCAGCAGCTTCCCCTCGACTAGTTTCAATGAGCAGTTCTTC. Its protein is CASSFPSTSFNEQFF.

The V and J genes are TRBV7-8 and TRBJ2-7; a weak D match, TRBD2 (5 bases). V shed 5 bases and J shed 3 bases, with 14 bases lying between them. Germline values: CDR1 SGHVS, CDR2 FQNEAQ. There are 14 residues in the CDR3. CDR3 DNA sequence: TGTGCCAGCAGCCCTACGACGGGGATCTACGAGCAGTACTTC. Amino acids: CASSPTTGIYEQYF.

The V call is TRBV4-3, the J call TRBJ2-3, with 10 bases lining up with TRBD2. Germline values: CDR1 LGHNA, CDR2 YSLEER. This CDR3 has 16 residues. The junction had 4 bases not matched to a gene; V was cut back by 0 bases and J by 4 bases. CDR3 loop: CASSQDRLAGADTQYF. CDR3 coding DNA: TGCGCCAGCAGCCAAGATCGGCTAGCGGGGGCAGATACGCAGTATTTT.

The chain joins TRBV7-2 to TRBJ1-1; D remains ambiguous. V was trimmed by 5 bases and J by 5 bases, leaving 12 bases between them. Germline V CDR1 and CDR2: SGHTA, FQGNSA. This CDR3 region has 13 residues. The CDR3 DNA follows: TGTGCCAGCAGCACTAACTCGGAAACTGAAGCTTTCTTT. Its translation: CASSTNSETEAFF.

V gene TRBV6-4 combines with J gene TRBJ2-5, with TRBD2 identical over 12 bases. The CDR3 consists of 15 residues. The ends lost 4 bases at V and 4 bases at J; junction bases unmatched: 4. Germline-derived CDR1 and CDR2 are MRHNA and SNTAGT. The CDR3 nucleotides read TGTGCCAGCAGTGTACTAGCGGGGGGTCTAGAGACCCAGTACTTC. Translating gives CASSVLAGGLETQYF.

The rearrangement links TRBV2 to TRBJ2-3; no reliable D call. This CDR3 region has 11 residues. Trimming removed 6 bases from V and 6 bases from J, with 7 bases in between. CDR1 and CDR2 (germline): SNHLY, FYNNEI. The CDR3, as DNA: TGTGCCAGCAGCCTGGGCGATACGCAGTATTTT. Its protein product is CASSLGDTQYF.

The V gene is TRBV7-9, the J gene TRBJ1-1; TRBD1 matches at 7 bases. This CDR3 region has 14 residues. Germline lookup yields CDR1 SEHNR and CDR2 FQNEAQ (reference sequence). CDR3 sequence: CAGGRPSVVTEAFF. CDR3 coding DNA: TGTGCAGGGGGCAGGCCCTCGGTCGTAACTGAAGCTTTCTTT.

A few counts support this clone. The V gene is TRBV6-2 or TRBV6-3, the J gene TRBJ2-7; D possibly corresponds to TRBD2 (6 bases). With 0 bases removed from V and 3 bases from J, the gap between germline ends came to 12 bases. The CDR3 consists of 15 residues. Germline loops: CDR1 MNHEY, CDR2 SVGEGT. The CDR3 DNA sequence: TGTGCCAGCAGTTACTCGACCGGGGGATTCTACGAGCAGTACTTC. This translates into CASSYSTGGFYEQYF.

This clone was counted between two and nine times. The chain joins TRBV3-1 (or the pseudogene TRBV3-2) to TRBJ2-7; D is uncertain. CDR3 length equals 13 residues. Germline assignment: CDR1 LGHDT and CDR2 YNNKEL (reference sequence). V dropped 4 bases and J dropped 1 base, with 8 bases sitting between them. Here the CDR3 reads CASSPLGSYEQYF. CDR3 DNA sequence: TGTGCCAGCAGCCCACTTGGGTCCTACGAGCAGTACTTC.

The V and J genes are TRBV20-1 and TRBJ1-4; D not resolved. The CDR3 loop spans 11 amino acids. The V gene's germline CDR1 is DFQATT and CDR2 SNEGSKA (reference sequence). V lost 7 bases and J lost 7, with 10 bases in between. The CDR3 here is CSGWGGEKLFF. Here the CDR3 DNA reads TGCAGTGGCTGGGGAGGTGAAAAACTGTTTTTT.

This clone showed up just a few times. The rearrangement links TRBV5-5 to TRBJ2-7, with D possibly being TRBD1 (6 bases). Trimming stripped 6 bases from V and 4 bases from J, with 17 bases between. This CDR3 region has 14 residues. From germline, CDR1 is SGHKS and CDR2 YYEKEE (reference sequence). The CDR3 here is CASNTDRRSYEQYF. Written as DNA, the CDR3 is TGTGCCAGCAACACGGACAGAAGAAGTTACGAGCAGTACTTC. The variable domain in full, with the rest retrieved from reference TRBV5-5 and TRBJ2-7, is DAGVTQSPTHLIKTRGQQVTLRCSPISGHKSVSWYQQVLGQGPQFIFQYYEKEERGRGNFPDRFSARQFPNYSSELNVNALLLGDSALYLCASNTDRRSYEQYFGPGTRLTVT.

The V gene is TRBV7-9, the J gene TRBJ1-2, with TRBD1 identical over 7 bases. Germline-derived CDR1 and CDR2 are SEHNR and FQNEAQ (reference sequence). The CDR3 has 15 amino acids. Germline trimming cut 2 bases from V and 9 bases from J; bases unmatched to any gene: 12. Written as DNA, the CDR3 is TGTGCCAGCAGCTTAAGCGGGGACAGAAAGGCAAGCTACACCTTC. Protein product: CASSLSGDRKASYTF.

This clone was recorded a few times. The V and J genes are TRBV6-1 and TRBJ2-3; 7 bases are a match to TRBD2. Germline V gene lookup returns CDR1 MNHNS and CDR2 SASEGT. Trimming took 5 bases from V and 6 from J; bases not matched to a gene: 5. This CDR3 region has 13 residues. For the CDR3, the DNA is TGTGCCAGCAGTTCCGTGGGAGGGGATACGCAGTATTTT. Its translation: CASSSVGGDTQYF.

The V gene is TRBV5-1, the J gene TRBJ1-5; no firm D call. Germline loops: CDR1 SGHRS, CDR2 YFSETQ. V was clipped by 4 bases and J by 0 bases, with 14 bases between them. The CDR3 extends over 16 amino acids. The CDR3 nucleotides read TGCGCCAGCAGCAAAGACGGACCGTATAGCAATCAGCCCCAGCATTTT. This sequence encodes CASSKDGPYSNQPQHF. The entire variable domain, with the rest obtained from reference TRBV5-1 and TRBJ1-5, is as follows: KAGVTQTPRYLIKTRGQQVTLSCSPISGHRSVSWYQQTPGQGLQFLFEYFSETQRNKGNFPGRFSGRQFSNSRSEMNVSTLELGDSALYLCASSKDGPYSNQPQHFGDGTRLSIL.

CDR3 sequence reads: CASSLGQGEQYF. DNA of the CDR3: TGCGCCAGCAGCTTGGGGCAGGGGGAGCAGTACTTC. The rearrangement links TRBV5-1 to TRBJ2-7; TRBD1 might be the D (6 bases). This CDR3 has 12 amino acids. Looked up from germline, CDR1 is SGHRS and CDR2 is YFSETQ. The V end was cut by 0 bases, the J end by 7 bases, with 8 bases between.

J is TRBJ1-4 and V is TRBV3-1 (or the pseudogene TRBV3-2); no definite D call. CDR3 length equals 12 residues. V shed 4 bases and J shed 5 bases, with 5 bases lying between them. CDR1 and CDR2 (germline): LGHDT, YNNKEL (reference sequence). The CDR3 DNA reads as TGTGCCAGCAGCCGAAGCAATGAAAAACTGTTTTTT. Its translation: CASSRSNEKLFF.

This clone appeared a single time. CDR3 sequence: CASSLSRITDTQYF. The CDR3 coding sequence is TGTGCCAGCAGCTTATCCAGGATCACAGATACGCAGTATTTT. The chain has TRBV11-3 and TRBJ2-3; the D is unclear. The CDR3 spans 14 residues. From germline, CDR1 is SGHNT and CDR2 YENEEA. The germline V and J ends were trimmed by 2 bases and 2 bases, with 8 bases remaining between them. The full variable domain, its missing parts supplied by reference TRBV11-3 and TRBJ2-3, is EAGVVQSPRYKIIEKKQPVAFWCNPISGHNTLYWYLQNLGQGPELLIRYENEEAVDDSQLPKDRFSAERLKGVDSTLKIQPAELGDSAVYLCASSLSRITDTQYFGPGTRLTVL.

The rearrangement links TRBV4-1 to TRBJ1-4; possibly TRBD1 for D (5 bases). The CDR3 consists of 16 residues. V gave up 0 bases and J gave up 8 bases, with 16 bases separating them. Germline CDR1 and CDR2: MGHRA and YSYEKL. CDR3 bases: TGCGCCAGCAGCCAAGATCAAAGGGGAGGTAGAGAAAAACTGTTTTTT. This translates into CASSQDQRGGREKLFF.

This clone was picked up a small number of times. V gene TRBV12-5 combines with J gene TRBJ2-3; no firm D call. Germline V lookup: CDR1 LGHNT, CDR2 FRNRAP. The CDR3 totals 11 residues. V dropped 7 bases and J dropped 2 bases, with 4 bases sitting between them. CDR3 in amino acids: CASAITDTQYF. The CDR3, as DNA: TGTGCTAGTGCCATCACAGATACGCAGTATTTT.

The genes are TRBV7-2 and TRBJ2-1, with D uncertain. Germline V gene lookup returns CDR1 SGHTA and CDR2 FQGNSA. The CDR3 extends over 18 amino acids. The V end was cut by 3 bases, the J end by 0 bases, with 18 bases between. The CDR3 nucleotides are TGTGCCAGCAGCTTCCCGATTGGGTCCACAAGCTCCTACAATGAGCAGTTCTTC. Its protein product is CASSFPIGSTSSYNEQFF.

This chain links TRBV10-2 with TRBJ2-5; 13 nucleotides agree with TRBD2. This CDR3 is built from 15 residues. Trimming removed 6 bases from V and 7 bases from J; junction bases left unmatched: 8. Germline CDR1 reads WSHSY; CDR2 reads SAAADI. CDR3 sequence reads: CASSRTSGGLLTQYF. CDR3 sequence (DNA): TGCGCCAGCAGCCGGACTAGCGGGGGCCTCCTGACCCAGTACTTC.